This T cell receptor beta chain was captured in a study of identical twins. V was trimmed by 6 bases and J by 5 bases, leaving 19 bases between them. There are 15 residues in the CDR3. Each CDR3 protein is one row after TCRdb ran MiXCR on the 5' RACE reads. Among approximately 210,000 distinct CDR3 sequences, 6.5% were seen once, and the ten largest hold approximately 14%. This clonotype was seen more than once but under ten times. This same sample was also taken into another study, of T cells expressing NK-cell markers. That publication notes: HCMV specificity of expanded NKG2C+ T cell clones remained unclear.

Sample: CD8+ T cells sorted from blood. J is TRBJ2-5 and V is TRBV12-3 or TRBV12-4; maybe TRBD1 (5 bases). The TCR originated in a young woman in good health. DNA of the CDR3: TGTGCCAGCAGCCCCCCCCCAGGGCTTGGGGAGACCCAGTACTTC. Its translation is CASSPPPGLGETQYF.